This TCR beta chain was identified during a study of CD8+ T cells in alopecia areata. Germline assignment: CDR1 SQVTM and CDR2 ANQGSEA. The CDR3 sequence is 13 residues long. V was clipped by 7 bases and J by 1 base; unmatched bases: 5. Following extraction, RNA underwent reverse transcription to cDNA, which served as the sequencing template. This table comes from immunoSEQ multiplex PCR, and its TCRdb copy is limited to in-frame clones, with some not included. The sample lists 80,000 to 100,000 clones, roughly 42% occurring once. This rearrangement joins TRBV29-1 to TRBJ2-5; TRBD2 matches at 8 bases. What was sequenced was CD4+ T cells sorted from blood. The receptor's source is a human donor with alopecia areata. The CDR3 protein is CSGSSGTQETQYF. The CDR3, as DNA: TGCAGCGGCAGTAGCGGGACCCAAGAGACCCAGTACTTC.